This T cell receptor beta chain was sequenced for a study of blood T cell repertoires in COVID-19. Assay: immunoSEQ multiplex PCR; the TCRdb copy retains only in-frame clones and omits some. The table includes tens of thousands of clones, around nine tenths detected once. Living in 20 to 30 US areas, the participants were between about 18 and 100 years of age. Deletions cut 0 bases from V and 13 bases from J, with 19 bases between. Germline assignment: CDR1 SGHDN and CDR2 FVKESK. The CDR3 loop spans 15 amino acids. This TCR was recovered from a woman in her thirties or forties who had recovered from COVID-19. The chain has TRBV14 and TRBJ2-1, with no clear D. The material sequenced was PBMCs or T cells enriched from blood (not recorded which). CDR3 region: CASSQDSGLAVSQFF. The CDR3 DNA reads TGTGCCAGCAGCCAAGATTCAGGTCTGGCCGTCTCACAGTTCTTC.